This is a list of T cell receptor beta chains from one sample in a study of radiotherapy plus CTLA-4 blockade in lung cancer. TCRdb's table, derived via immunoSEQ multiplex PCR, lists solely in-frame clones and lacks some. The data contain 81,000 or so clones, around 80% of them singletons. The source was peripheral blood, collected from a patient treated with radiotherapy plus ipilimumab. The receptors come from a human donor with non-small cell lung cancer who had stable disease on radiotherapy plus ipilimumab. The CDR3 runs from the conserved cysteine through the conserved F or W. The D gene is left open where the match is weak. Size is stated for part of the rows, as once, few or many counts, or as a class when the clone is expanded.

>NA|TRBV6-1|TRBJ1-1|TRBD1
CASSERRTGEAFF
TGTGCCAGCAGTGAAAGGAGGACAGGTGAGGCTTTCTTT
>NA|TRBV7-3|TRBJ1-1|TRBD1
CASSLLGTGVTEAFF
TGTGCCAGCAGCCTCCTAGGGACAGGGGTAACTGAAGCTTTCTTT
>NA|TRBV2|TRBJ2-7|NA
CASSESPRWDSKSSYEQYF
TGTGCCAGCAGTGAATCTCCACGTTGGGATTCGAAAAGCTCCTACGAGCAGTACTTC
>NA|TRBV30|TRBJ2-3|NA
CAWAYTGLLSTDTQYF
TGTGCCTGGGCCTACACAGGTCTGTTAAGCACAGATACGCAGTATTTT
>NA|TRBV6-1|TRBJ2-1|NA
CASSDGQAEAYNEQFF
TGTGCCAGCAGTGATGGGCAGGCCGAGGCCTACAATGAGCAGTTCTTC
>NA|TRBV7-8|TRBJ1-3|NA
CASSLDGLSGNTIYF
TGTGCCAGCAGCTTAGACGGCCTCTCTGGAAACACCATATATTTT
>NA|TRBV7-2|TRBJ2-4|NA
CASSPNRLAKNIQYF
TGTGCCAGCAGCCCTAACCGACTAGCCAAAAACATTCAGTACTTC
>NA|TRBV19|TRBJ2-6|TRBD2
CASSLRLAGGTGANVLTF
TGTGCCAGTAGTCTCCGACTAGCGGGGGGAACTGGGGCCAACGTCCTGACTTTC
>NA|TRBV19|TRBJ2-1|NA
CASSPQGVKYNEQFF
TGTGCCAGTAGTCCACAGGGTGTGAAATACAATGAGCAGTTCTTC
>NA|TRBV27|TRBJ1-3|NA
CASSLSGFSGNTIYF
TGTGCCAGCAGCCTCTCAGGCTTCTCTGGAAACACCATATATTTT
>NA|TRBV9|TRBJ2-5|TRBD2
CASSEGLAGAIETQYF
TGTGCCAGCAGCGAGGGACTAGCGGGGGCTATAGAGACCCAGTACTTC
>NA|TRBV27|TRBJ2-3|TRBD2
CASSRIRTSGGTDTQYF
TGTGCCAGCAGTCGGATCCGGACTAGCGGGGGCACAGATACGCAGTATTTT
>NA|TRBV6-5|TRBJ2-1|NA
CASARAESYEQFF
TGTGCCAGCGCCCGGGCAGAGTCCTATGAGCAGTTCTTC
>NA|TRBV29-1|TRBJ2-2|TRBD2
CSGTGGRYGELFF
TGCAGCGGGACCGGGGGGAGGTACGGGGAGCTGTTTTTT
>NA|TRBV5-1|TRBJ2-1|TRBD1
CASRDRGPVYNEQFF
TGCGCCAGCAGAGACAGGGGGCCTGTTTACAATGAGCAGTTCTTC
>NA|TRBV7-9|TRBJ1-1|TRBD1
CASSLVGTDTEAFF
TGTGCCAGCAGCTTAGTTGGGACAGACACTGAAGCTTTCTTT
>NA|TRBV7-9|TRBJ1-2|TRBD1
CASSPRTGTGDGYTF
TGTGCCAGCAGCCCCCGGACAGGGACGGGCGACGGCTACACCTTC
>NA|TRBV6-6|TRBJ2-3|NA
CASTPSTDTQYF
TGTGCCAGCACCCCAAGCACAGATACGCAGTATTTT
>NA|TRBV5-1|TRBJ2-1|NA
CASSPQGSYNEQFF
TGCGCCAGCAGCCCTCAGGGGTCCTACAATGAGCAGTTCTTC
>NA|TRBV5-1|TRBJ2-3|NA
CASSENTDTQYF
TGCGCCAGCAGCGAAAATACGGATACGCAGTATTTT
>NA|TRBV5-1|TRBJ1-3|NA
CASSLVGGTSGNTIYF
TGCGCCAGCAGCTTGGTTGGGGGGACCTCTGGAAACACCATATATTTT
>NA|TRBV28|TRBJ1-1|NA
CASSLGVPGAFF
TGTGCCAGCAGTCTCGGGGTCCCCGGAGCTTTCTTT
>NA|TRBV28|TRBJ1-6|NA
CASSLTARRSPLHF
TGTGCCAGCAGCTTAACCGCCAGGCGGTCACCCCTCCACTTT
>few|TRBV5-1|TRBJ2-5|NA
CASSLGGVQETQYF
TGCGCCAGCAGCTTGGGGGGGGTCCAAGAGACCCAGTACTTC
>NA|TRBV9|TRBJ2-2|TRBD2
CASSVGLAGTGELFF
TGTGCCAGCAGCGTTGGACTAGCGGGCACCGGGGAGCTGTTTTTT
>once|TRBV28|TRBJ1-5|NA
CASTLPGGAQPQHF
TGTGCCAGCACCCTCCCTGGAGGGGCTCAGCCCCAGCATTTT
>NA|TRBV5-1|TRBJ2-2|NA
CASSLAGRGELFF
TGCGCCAGCAGCTTGGCCGGACGGGGGGAGCTGTTTTTT
>NA|TRBV11-2|TRBJ1-2|NA
CASSLGGRLRDGYTF
TGTGCCAGCAGCTTAGGGGGACGTCTGAGGGATGGCTACACCTTC
>NA|TRBV7-9|TRBJ2-1|TRBD2
CASSSTSGSLNEQFF
TGTGCCAGCAGCTCCACTAGCGGGAGTTTAAATGAGCAGTTCTTC
>NA|TRBV28|TRBJ1-1|NA
CASSLRPAEAFF
TGTGCCAGCAGTTTGCGCCCGGCTGAAGCTTTCTTT
>NA|TRBV9|TRBJ2-2|NA
CASSGTVTGELFF
TGTGCCAGCAGCGGGACAGTCACCGGGGAGCTGTTTTTT
>NA|TRBV6-1|TRBJ1-1|TRBD1
CASTSQGAGTEAFF
TGTGCCAGCACTTCTCAGGGGGCCGGCACTGAAGCTTTCTTT
>NA|TRBV5-1|TRBJ1-2|NA
CASSLEDGNYGYTF
TGCGCCAGCAGCTTGGAAGATGGAAACTATGGCTACACCTTC
>NA|TRBV28|TRBJ2-7|TRBD1
CASSLVGTESSYEQYF
TGTGCCAGCAGTTTAGTTGGGACAGAGAGCTCCTACGAGCAGTACTTC
>few|TRBV7-2|TRBJ2-1|TRBD2
CASSARTSQHNEQFF
TGTGCCAGCAGCGCCCGGACTAGCCAACACAATGAGCAGTTCTTC
>NA|TRBV4-1|TRBJ2-5|TRBD2
CASSQDGTSVQETQYF
TGCGCCAGCAGCCAAGATGGGACTAGCGTCCAAGAGACCCAGTACTTC
>NA|TRBV9|TRBJ2-7|TRBD2
CASSPQGLAGIEQYF
TGTGCCAGCAGCCCCCAGGGACTAGCGGGAATCGAGCAGTACTTC
>NA|TRBV27|TRBJ2-5|TRBD2
CASSPPGLSKETQYF
TGTGCCAGCAGTCCCCCGGGACTATCTAAAGAGACCCAGTACTTC
>NA|TRBV5-4|TRBJ2-3|TRBD1
CASSRPGQDTDTQYF
TGTGCCAGCAGCAGACCGGGACAGGACACAGATACGCAGTATTTT
>NA|TRBV28|TRBJ2-7|TRBD1
CASSLYSRGNEQYF
TGTGCCAGCAGTTTATATTCCAGGGGGAACGAGCAGTACTTC
>NA|TRBV6-1|TRBJ1-5|NA
CASSEFGRGSQPQHF
TGTGCCAGCAGTGAATTCGGTAGGGGAAGTCAGCCCCAGCATTTT
>NA|TRBV29-1|TRBJ1-1|TRBD1
CSALGQVMNTEAFF
TGCAGCGCACTGGGACAGGTGATGAACACTGAAGCTTTCTTT
>NA|TRBV27|TRBJ1-4|NA
CASSFSGRANEKLFF
TGTGCCAGCAGTTTTAGCGGTAGAGCTAATGAAAAACTGTTTTTT
>NA|TRBV5-5|TRBJ2-7|TRBD1
CASSLDDRGFYEQYF
TGTGCCAGCAGCTTGGACGACAGGGGTTTCTACGAGCAGTACTTC
>NA|TRBV27|TRBJ2-2|TRBD2
CASSATRLAGGRSTGELFF
TGTGCCAGCAGTGCTACCCGACTAGCGGGGGGGCGAAGCACCGGGGAGCTGTTTTTT
>NA|TRBV2|TRBJ2-2|TRBD2
CASSGLAGGPSGELFF
TGTGCCAGCAGTGGCCTAGCGGGAGGGCCGAGCGGGGAGCTGTTTTTT